This T cell receptor beta chain is from a study of cytomegalovirus exposure and HLA in healthy donors. Primers for the PCR totalled 60 Vbeta and 13 Jbeta. Here immunoSEQ multiplex PCR was the method, and the copy in TCRdb shows in-frame clones only, minus some. The profile covers roughly 160,000 clones, with roughly 70% appearing a single time and under 5.5% taken by the ten largest. V was pared by 6 bases and J by 2 bases, with 6 bases of the junction left unmatched. CDR3 length equals 14 residues. Germline V CDR1 and CDR2: SGHDN, FVKESK. This clone was detected only a few times. The TCR sequence derives from a woman aged 18-35 years in good health and CMV-seropositive. Sequenced material: PBMCs. The rearrangement joins TRBV14 to TRBJ1-1; 7 bases are a match to TRBD1. CDR3 coding DNA: TGTGCCAGCAGTCCAGGGGGTTTTAACACTGAAGCTTTCTTT. This sequence encodes CASSPGGFNTEAFF.